The 29 T cell receptor beta chains below were found in one sample sequenced in a study of shared clonotypes between healthy human individuals. The method was immunoSEQ multiplex PCR; TCRdb's version includes in-frame clones alone and lacks a portion of them. The repertoire has millions of clones, 95% of them found once; the top ten carry more than 0.1%. The sequenced sample consisted of naive CD4+ T cells sorted from blood. Subset meaning: CD45RA+ positively selected. These receptors were collected from a man younger than 35 in good health.

This clone is a singleton in its sample. In the same sample, other DNA sequences code for this CDR3. The CDR3: CASSLAGTSRETQYF. CDR3 in DNA: TGCGCCAGCAGCCTAGCCGGCACCTCGAGAGAGACCCAGTACTTC. The chain joins TRBV5-1 to TRBJ2-5, with D perhaps TRBD2 (5 bases). V was pared by 4 bases and J by 4 bases, with 17 bases between. The CDR3 has 15 residues. Germline V gives CDR1 SGHRS, CDR2 YFSETQ.

The V and J genes are TRBV6-5 and TRBJ2-1; 13 bases match TRBD2. The CDR3 runs 16 residues. V was clipped by 2 bases and J by 6 bases; unmatched bases: 4. CDR1 is MNHEY, CDR2 SVGAGI, per germline. CDR3 in amino acids: CASSYEGLAGRNEQFF. CDR3 bases: TGTGCCAGCAGTTACGAGGGACTAGCGGGGCGCAATGAGCAGTTCTTC.

The CDR3 protein is CASSLIDNGKGSPLHF. The CDR3 DNA sequence: TGTGCCAGCAGCTTAATAGACAACGGGAAAGGTTCACCCCTCCACTTT. The V call is TRBV7-8, the J call TRBJ1-6; D not certain. The CDR3 runs to 16 residues. Germline CDR1 SGHVS, CDR2 FQNEAQ. V lost 2 bases and J 9 bases, leaving 17 bases between the germline ends.

This rearrangement joins TRBV5-4 to TRBJ2-5, with D unresolved. CDR3 length: 15 amino acids. Germline V lookup: CDR1 SGHNT, CDR2 YYREEE (reference sequence). Deletions cut 7 bases from V and 3 bases from J, with 19 bases between. DNA of the CDR3: TGTGCCAGCCGACCCGAACCCGGGTCGAAAGAGACCCAGTACTTC. Its translation is CASRPEPGSKETQYF. Variable domain in full (rest from reference TRBV5-4 and TRBJ2-5): ETGVTQSPTHLIKTRGQQVTLRCSSQSGHNTVSWYQQALGQGPQFIFQYYREEENGRGNFPPRFSGLQFPNYSSELNVNALELDDSALYLCASRPEPGSKETQYFGPGTRLLVL.

The chain has TRBV18 and TRBJ1-1, with 7 bases that match TRBD1. CDR1 KGHSH and CDR2 LQKENI come from the germline V gene. V dropped 8 bases and J dropped 5; count of bases not matched to a gene: 8. CDR3 length: 13 amino acids. The CDR3 region has the DNA TGTGCCAGCACCGAGACAGGGAGAACTGAAGCTTTCTTT. Amino acid sequence: CASTETGRTEAFF.

This rearrangement joins TRBV7-2 to TRBJ2-7; D may be TRBD1 (7 bases). With 8 bases removed from V and 2 bases from J, the gap between germline ends came to 19 bases. This CDR3 comprises 15 residues. The germline CDR1 and CDR2 sequences are SGHTA and FQGNSA. Written as DNA, the CDR3 is TGTGCCAGCTCCTCGGGGGCAGGGGGACCCTACGAGCAGTACTTC. Protein product: CASSSGAGGPYEQYF.

The chain carries TRBV5-4 and TRBJ2-2; tentatively, D is TRBD1 or TRBD2 (5 bases each). Germline V gives CDR1 SGHNT, CDR2 YYREEE (reference sequence). V lost 3 bases and J lost 5, with 8 bases in between. The CDR3 extends over 13 amino acids. CDR3 protein: CASSSGATGELFF. In nucleotides, the CDR3 is TGTGCCAGCAGCTCCGGGGCAACCGGGGAGCTGTTTTTT.

The chain combines TRBV6-5 with TRBJ1-1; unclear D gene. The CDR3 loop spans 14 amino acids. Germline CDR1 MNHEY, CDR2 SVGAGI. Trimming shortened V by 5 bases and J by 1 base, and 11 bases separated the two germline ends. CDR3 nucleotides: TGTGCCAGCAGTGCCCTAAGTGGGAACACTGAAGCTTTCTTT. This encodes CASSALSGNTEAFF.

This chain uses TRBV29-1 with TRBJ2-1; possibly TRBD1 for D (5 bases). The CDR3 has 15 amino acids. Between the trimmed V and J ends, which lost 3 bases and 4 bases, there was a span of 16 bases. Germline CDR1 is SQVTM and CDR2 is ANQGSEA. This chain's CDR3 is CSVDEVRQGYNEQFF. In nucleotides, the CDR3 is TGCAGCGTTGATGAGGTTAGGCAGGGTTACAATGAGCAGTTCTTC.

This chain links TRBV7-2 with TRBJ2-1; perhaps TRBD2 as D (6 bases). V shed 8 bases and J shed 1 base, with 12 bases lying between them. Germline-derived CDR1 and CDR2 are SGHTA and FQGNSA. The CDR3 is made up of 14 amino acids. The CDR3 spells CASQVGGSYNEQFF. The CDR3 DNA sequence: TGTGCCAGCCAGGTGGGGGGATCCTACAATGAGCAGTTCTTC.

On this clone itself: A read error may be the cause here, since a much bigger clone is one base away. The V and J genes are TRBV25-1 and TRBJ2-7; D gene unclear. The CDR3 spans 14 residues. Per germline, CDR1 MGHDK and CDR2 SYGVNS. The germline V and J ends were trimmed by 3 bases and 2 bases, with 11 bases remaining between them. The CDR3: CASSDSTKAYEQYF. For the CDR3, the DNA is TGTGCCAGCAGTGACTCCACGAAGGCCTACGAGCAGTACTTC.

The chain recombines TRBV7-2 with TRBJ2-7; no firm D call. The V end lost 4 bases, the J end lost 7 bases, and 17 bases lay between the germline ends. CDR1 is SGHTA, CDR2 FQGNSA, per germline. The CDR3 length is 14 residues. The chain's CDR3 is CASSSSGVRREQYF. CDR3 bases: TGTGCCAGCAGCTCTAGTGGGGTCCGCAGGGAGCAGTACTTC.

This chain connects TRBV6-5 to TRBJ2-2, with D unresolved. In germline, CDR1 is MNHEY, CDR2 SVGAGI. The CDR3 has 15 residues. Between the trimmed V and J ends, which lost 6 bases and 3 bases, there was a span of 14 bases. CDR3 amino acids: CASRTSIWDTGELFF. CDR3 DNA: TGTGCCAGCAGGACCTCTATTTGGGACACCGGGGAGCTGTTTTTT.

The V call is TRBV2, the J call TRBJ2-4, with D hard to call. From germline, CDR1 is SNHLY and CDR2 FYNNEI. V lost 1 base, J lost 0 bases, and 7 bases lay in between. CDR3 size: 15 residues. CDR3 DNA: TGTGCCAGCAGTGAAGAGGCACTAGCCAAAAACATTCAGTACTTC. It translates to CASSEEALAKNIQYF.

This chain connects TRBV6-5 to TRBJ1-1; 7 nucleotides align to TRBD1. This CDR3 has 13 amino acids. Trimming took 6 bases from V and 7 from J; bases not matched to a gene: 8. Germline loops: CDR1 MNHEY, CDR2 SVGAGI. The chain's CDR3 is CASSRPGQREAFF. In nucleotides, the CDR3 is TGTGCCAGCAGCCGCCCGGGACAGCGTGAAGCTTTCTTT.

The genes are TRBV7-9 and TRBJ1-1; no clear D. The CDR3 has 16 residues. Germline-derived CDR1 and CDR2 are SEHNR and FQNEAQ (reference sequence). Trimming removed 4 bases from V and 6 bases from J, with 21 bases in between. The CDR3 loop reads CASSSSVPGIWAEAFF. The CDR3 nucleotides are TGTGCCAGCAGCTCTTCGGTCCCAGGAATATGGGCTGAAGCTTTCTTT.

A word on this clone: Other DNA sequences in this specimen translate into the identical CDR3. This chain connects TRBV18 to TRBJ2-3; the D is unclear. Looked up from germline, CDR1 is KGHSH and CDR2 is LQKENI. The CDR3 runs to 13 residues. V lost 6 bases and J 2 bases, leaving 9 bases between the germline ends. DNA of the CDR3: TGTGCCAGCTCCCTGGGGTCCACAGATACGCAGTATTTT. It yields the protein CASSLGSTDTQYF.

This rearrangement joins TRBV28 to TRBJ1-1, with a possible D match to TRBD1 (6 bases). The V and J ends lost 7 bases and 4 bases respectively, with 10 bases between them. CDR3 size: 12 residues. From germline, CDR1 is MDHEN and CDR2 SYDVKM. CDR3 coding DNA: TGTGCCAGCAACCGGGGGCGCACTGAAGCTTTCTTT. Translating it yields CASNRGRTEAFF.

The chain couples TRBV6-1 to TRBJ1-3; D gene ambiguous. The V and J ends lost 2 bases and 4 bases respectively, with 12 bases between them. Germline-derived CDR1 and CDR2 are MNHNS and SASEGT. The CDR3 is made up of 15 amino acids. CDR3 DNA: TGTGCCAGCAGTGAAACTCAGGCACCAGGAAACACCATATATTTT. Encoded protein: CASSETQAPGNTIYF.

The gene calls are TRBV5-6 and TRBJ1-5; D uncertain. V was pared by 4 bases and J by 2 bases, with 16 bases between. CDR1 and CDR2 (germline): SGHDT, YYEEEE. There are 16 residues in the CDR3. Written as DNA, the CDR3 is TGTGCCAGCAGCAAAAAGGCCTTCTCGGGCAATCAGCCCCAGCATTTT. Protein product: CASSKKAFSGNQPQHF.

The chain recombines TRBV4-1 with TRBJ2-3; D is unclear. This CDR3 is built from 15 residues. Deletions cut 4 bases from V and 1 base from J, with 12 bases between. Germline CDR1 reads MGHRA; CDR2 reads YSYEKL. The chain's CDR3 is CASSPLGSGTDTQYF. The CDR3 DNA reads as TGCGCCAGCAGCCCTCTAGGGTCCGGCACAGATACGCAGTATTTT.

The rearrangement joins TRBV30 to TRBJ1-2; possibly TRBD1 for D (5 bases). The CDR3 is 14 residues long. Germline CDR1 reads GTSNPN; CDR2 reads SVGIG (reference sequence). V lost 1 base, J lost 6 bases, and 15 bases lay in between. The chain's CDR3 is CAWSGDLLPNGYTF. DNA of the CDR3: TGTGCCTGGAGTGGGGACCTTCTCCCTAATGGCTACACCTTC.

This chain links TRBV5-5 with TRBJ2-7; TRBD1 might be the D (5 bases). This CDR3 has 13 residues. V shed 7 bases and J shed 7 bases, with 18 bases lying between them. CDR1 is SGHKS, CDR2 YYEKEE, per germline (reference sequence). The CDR3 DNA reads as TGTGCCAGCCAAAATTCAGGGTTGAGGGAGCAGTACTTC. It is translated as CASQNSGLREQYF.

CDR3 region: CASSDGTGAYEQYF. The CDR3 DNA sequence: TGCGCCAGCAGCGACGGGACAGGGGCCTACGAGCAGTACTTC. V and J are TRBV5-1 and TRBJ2-7; 10 bases align to TRBD1. Germline V gene data show CDR1 as SGHRS and CDR2 as YFSETQ. V lost 4 bases, J lost 2 bases, and 3 bases stayed unmatched. This CDR3 spans 14 amino acids.

The chain links TRBV5-1 to TRBJ2-6; D gene uncertain. The CDR3 is made up of 16 amino acids. Germline CDR1 SGHRS, CDR2 YFSETQ. V lost 1 base, J lost 0 bases, and 8 bases lay in between. CDR3 sequence: CASSLTASSGANVLTF. DNA for the CDR3: TGCGCCAGCAGCTTGACAGCCAGCTCTGGGGCCAACGTCCTGACTTTC.

This sequence joins TRBV7-6 and TRBJ2-3; TRBD2 agrees at 8 bases. V dropped 1 base and J dropped 3; count of bases not matched to a gene: 9. CDR3 length equals 17 residues. The V gene's germline CDR1 is SGHVS and CDR2 FNYEAQ. The chain's CDR3 is CASSLEIRGGHTDTQYF. In DNA form, the CDR3 reads TGTGCCAGCAGCTTAGAAATACGGGGGGGCCATACAGATACGCAGTATTTT.

The rearrangement links TRBV6-1 to TRBJ2-3; D possibly corresponds to TRBD2 (7 bases). Trimming cost V 6 bases and J 4 bases, with 14 bases left between them. CDR1 MNHNS and CDR2 SASEGT come from the germline V gene. The CDR3 length is 14 residues. CDR3 sequence (DNA): TGTGCCAGCAGCCTCGAGGGGGGGGCAGATACGCAGTATTTT. Its protein is CASSLEGGADTQYF.

The chain has TRBV14 and TRBJ1-6; D remains ambiguous. The germline V gene has CDR1 SGHDN and CDR2 FVKESK. V lost 4 bases to trimming and J lost 8 bases, with 15 bases between them. This CDR3 region has 15 residues. Written as DNA, the CDR3 is TGTGCCAGCAGCCCGCGCGTGGGCCCTTATTCACCCCTCCACTTT. As protein: CASSPRVGPYSPLHF.

V is TRBV2 and J is TRBJ1-1; D unclear. The germline V and J ends were trimmed by 4 bases and 0 bases, with 9 bases remaining between them. The CDR3 runs to 14 residues. The germline V gene encodes CDR1 SNHLY and CDR2 FYNNEI. CDR3 bases: TGTGCCAGCAGTGGGGGAGTCATGAACACTGAAGCTTTCTTT. Translation: CASSGGVMNTEAFF. Using reference TRBV2 and TRBJ1-1 for the parts outside the CDR3, the full variable domain is EPEVTQTPSHQVTQMGQEVILRCVPISNHLYFYWYRQILGQKVEFLVSFYNNEISEKSEIFDDQFSVERPDGSNFTLKIRSTKLEDSAMYFCASSGGVMNTEAFFGQGTRLTVV.